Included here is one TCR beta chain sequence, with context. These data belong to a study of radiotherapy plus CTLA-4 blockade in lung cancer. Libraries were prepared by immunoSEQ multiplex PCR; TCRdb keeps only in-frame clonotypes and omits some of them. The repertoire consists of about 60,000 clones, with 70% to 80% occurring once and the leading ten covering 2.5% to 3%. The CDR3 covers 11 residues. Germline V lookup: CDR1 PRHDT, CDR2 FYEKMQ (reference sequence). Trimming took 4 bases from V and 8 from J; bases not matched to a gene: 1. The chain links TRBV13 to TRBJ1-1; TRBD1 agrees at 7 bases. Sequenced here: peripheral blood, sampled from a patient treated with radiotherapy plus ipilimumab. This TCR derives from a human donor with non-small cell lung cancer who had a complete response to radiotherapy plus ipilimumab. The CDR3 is CASSWGQEAFF. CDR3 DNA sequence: TGTGCCAGCAGCTGGGGACAGGAAGCTTTCTTT.